What follows are 30 T cell receptor beta chains derived from one specimen sequenced in a study of T cell changes during pregnancy in multiple sclerosis. The table came from immunoSEQ multiplex PCR; TCRdb's copy has only in-frame clones and leaves some out. Among some 97,000 clones listed, about nine tenths were seen once. The source material was peripheral blood, sampled after pregnancy. These TCRs come from a female donor with multiple sclerosis, enrolled in a pregnancy study.

CDR3 sequence reads: CASRKGIRGTKNIQYF. The CDR3 region has the DNA TGCGCCAGCAGGAAGGGGATCAGGGGAACCAAAAACATTCAGTACTTC. This chain joins TRBV5-1 and TRBJ2-4; D is perhaps TRBD1 (6 bases). CDR1 is SGHRS, CDR2 YFSETQ, per germline. This CDR3 contains 16 residues. The V gene lost 5 bases and the J gene lost 2 bases, with 17 bases spanning the gap. The variable domain in full, with the rest retrieved from reference TRBV5-1 and TRBJ2-4, is KAGVTQTPRYLIKTRGQQVTLSCSPISGHRSVSWYQQTPGQGLQFLFEYFSETQRNKGNFPGRFSGRQFSNSRSEMNVSTLELGDSALYLCASRKGIRGTKNIQYFGAGTRLSVL.

J is TRBJ2-3 and V is TRBV5-1; TRBD1 might be the D (5 bases). Germline assignment: CDR1 SGHRS and CDR2 YFSETQ. V was pared by 4 bases and J by 3 bases, with 12 bases between. This CDR3 is built from 14 residues. CDR3 region: CASSIGASTDTQYF. For the CDR3, the DNA is TGCGCCAGCAGCATAGGGGCCTCAACAGATACGCAGTATTTT.

This sequence joins TRBV6-1 and TRBJ1-6, with 11 nucleotides matching TRBD1. The CDR3 spans 15 residues. V trimming: 6 bases; J trimming: 9 bases; junction bases outside the gene matches: 7. Looked up from germline, CDR1 is MNHNS and CDR2 is SASEGT. The CDR3 here is CASSLPGQGVSPLHF. CDR3 in DNA: TGTGCCAGCAGCCTACCGGGACAGGGGGTTTCACCCCTCCACTTT.

This sequence joins TRBV5-4 and TRBJ2-3; D uncertain. Germline lookup yields CDR1 SGHNT and CDR2 YYREEE (reference sequence). The germline V and J ends were trimmed by 4 bases and 5 bases, with 5 bases remaining between them. The CDR3 has 11 amino acids. The CDR3 loop reads CASSVRDTQYF. CDR3 bases: TGTGCCAGCAGCGTCCGAGATACGCAGTATTTT.

The V call is TRBV18, the J call TRBJ2-1, with D perhaps matching TRBD2 (5 bases). The CDR3 runs 11 residues. Trimming took off 6 bases at V and 5 bases at J, with 5 bases between the two ends. The germline V gene encodes CDR1 KGHSH and CDR2 LQKENI. In DNA form, the CDR3 reads TGTGCCAGCTCGAGGGACAATGAGCAGTTCTTC. Translation: CASSRDNEQFF.

J is TRBJ2-7 and V is TRBV27; TRBD1 is a possible D gene (5 bases). The CDR3 totals 14 residues. The germline CDR1 and CDR2 sequences are MNHEY and SMNVEV (reference sequence). The V gene lost 2 bases and the J gene lost 0 bases, with 8 bases spanning the gap. The CDR3 loop is CASSLVQGSYEQYF. The CDR3 nucleotides read TGTGCCAGCAGTTTAGTTCAGGGCTCCTACGAGCAGTACTTC.

The J gene is TRBJ2-2, the V gene TRBV6-5; a weak D match, TRBD1 (5 bases). Germline lookup yields CDR1 MNHEY and CDR2 SVGAGI. The CDR3 consists of 16 residues. Between the trimmed V and J ends, which lost 2 bases and 5 bases, there was a span of 15 bases. The CDR3 DNA reads TGTGCCAGCAGTTACCGCCCGGACACCGGAACCGGGGAGCTGTTTTTT. Translated: CASSYRPDTGTGELFF.

This chain joins TRBV7-2 and TRBJ2-2, with D possibly TRBD2 on 5 matching bases. CDR1 is SGHTA and CDR2 is FQGNSA in the germline V gene. The CDR3 extends over 15 amino acids. The V and J ends lost 5 bases and 4 bases respectively, with 14 bases between them. CDR3 DNA sequence: TGTGCCAGCAGCCGACCGGGATCGGGCACCGGGGAGCTGTTTTTT. Translation gives CASSRPGSGTGELFF. The variable domain in full, completed from reference TRBV7-2 and TRBJ2-2, reads GAGVSQSPSNKVTEKGKDVELRCDPISGHTALYWYRQSLGQGLEFLIYFQGNSAPDKSGLPSDRFSAERTGGSVSTLTIQRTQQEDSAVYLCASSRPGSGTGELFFGEGSRLTVL.

The chain recombines TRBV7-9 with TRBJ2-1; TRBD2 aligns across 13 bases. The CDR3 has 14 amino acids. V dropped 5 bases and J dropped 9; count of bases not matched to a gene: 4. CDR1 and CDR2 from the germline V gene are SEHNR and FQNEAQ (reference sequence). The CDR3 DNA is TGTGCCAGCAGCACTAGCGGGGGGGGAGGTGAGCAGTTCTTC. Amino acids: CASSTSGGGGEQFF.

This rearrangement joins TRBV13 to TRBJ2-3, with 11 bases fitting TRBD2. After removal of 5 bases from V and 1 base from J, the junction contained 8 bases not matched to a gene. The CDR3 totals 17 residues. Germline CDR1 reads PRHDT; CDR2 reads FYEKMQ (reference sequence). The CDR3: CASSIDELAGGTDTQYF. DNA of the CDR3: TGTGCCAGCAGCATCGACGAACTAGCGGGGGGCACAGATACGCAGTATTTT.

This clone was recorded once. The J gene is TRBJ1-6, the V gene TRBV4-3, with 11 nucleotides matching TRBD1. Trimming cost V 0 bases and J 11 bases; bases outside gene matches: 6. Germline values: CDR1 LGHNA, CDR2 YSLEER. The CDR3 totals 16 residues. The CDR3 loop is CASSQDRTGGFTPLHF. The CDR3 nucleotides read TGCGCCAGCAGCCAAGATCGGACAGGGGGCTTCACACCCCTCCACTTT.

The chain employs TRBV6-6 and TRBJ2-3; 11 bases align to TRBD1. Germline V gene lookup returns CDR1 MNHNY and CDR2 SVGAGI (reference sequence). This CDR3 has 16 residues. Unmatched junction bases numbered 3, after V lost 0 bases and J lost 4 bases. The CDR3 here is CASSYSDRGRPDTQYF. CDR3 DNA: TGTGCCAGCAGTTACTCGGACAGGGGGCGCCCAGATACGCAGTATTTT.

The rearrangement joins TRBV6-5 to TRBJ2-6; no clear D. Trimming removed 5 bases at V and 0 bases at J, with 8 bases between. Germline CDR1 is MNHEY and CDR2 is SVGAGI. The CDR3 totals 15 residues. CDR3 sequence: CASSTTHSGANVLTF. CDR3 nucleotides: TGTGCCAGCAGTACAACGCACTCTGGGGCCAACGTCCTGACTTTC.

The V and J genes are TRBV4-1 and TRBJ1-5; the D is unclear. V was pared by 0 bases and J by 0 bases, with 9 bases between. Per the germline V gene, CDR1 is MGHRA and CDR2 is YSYEKL. This CDR3 has 16 amino acids. In nucleotides, the CDR3 is TGCGCCAGCAGCCAAGATCCGGGTAATAGCAATCAGCCCCAGCATTTT. Residues: CASSQDPGNSNQPQHF.

This clone was seen only once. One end of the junction is discordant with germline, which a read error may explain. The V call is TRBV10-3, the J call TRBJ1-1; D might be TRBD1 (6 bases). The germline CDR1 and CDR2 sequences are ENHRY and SYGVKD. The CDR3 runs 13 residues. The CDR3 spells CAISVTGNSEAFF. The CDR3 bases are TGTGCCATCAGTGTTACAGGGAACTCTGAAGCTTTCTTT.

This clone occurred a few times. The J gene is TRBJ1-5, the V gene TRBV27, with D uncertain. Trimming took 2 bases from V and 3 from J, leaving 11 bases between them. Germline V gene data show CDR1 as MNHEY and CDR2 as SMNVEV (reference sequence). This CDR3 is built from 15 residues. The CDR3 protein is CASSLRPGLNQPQHF. The CDR3 DNA follows: TGTGCCAGCAGTTTAAGGCCCGGACTCAATCAGCCCCAGCATTTT.

This rearrangement joins TRBV6-6 to TRBJ1-2; D perhaps matches TRBD1 (5 bases). The CDR3 is 13 residues long. Germline assignment: CDR1 MNHNY and CDR2 SVGAGI (reference sequence). Trimming cost V 2 bases and J 8 bases, with 12 bases left between them. CDR3 sequence reads: CASSYGQGGGYTF. In DNA form, the CDR3 reads TGTGCCAGCAGTTACGGGCAGGGAGGCGGCTACACCTTC.

V gene TRBV7-9 combines with J gene TRBJ2-1; 8 bases align to TRBD2. Per the germline V gene, CDR1 is SEHNR and CDR2 is FQNEAQ (reference sequence). CDR3 length: 16 residues. After removal of 4 bases from V and 3 bases from J, the junction contained 8 bases not matched to a gene. The DNA of the CDR3 is TGTGCCAGCAGCTCCCTACTAGCGGAAAACTACAATGAGCAGTTCTTC. The encoded protein is CASSSLLAENYNEQFF.

This chain joins TRBV2 and TRBJ1-5; D call uncertain. This CDR3 is 10 amino acids long. Germline V CDR1 and CDR2: SNHLY, FYNNEI. V dropped 8 bases and J dropped 7 bases, with 6 bases sitting between them. Written as DNA, the CDR3 is TGTGCCAGCCGGGGACAGCCCCAGCATTTT. Encoded protein: CASRGQPQHF.

This sequence joins TRBV7-9 and TRBJ1-2, with D hard to call. V was cut by 1 base and J by 6 bases, with 9 bases left in between. Germline CDR1 SEHNR, CDR2 FQNEAQ (reference sequence). The CDR3 is made up of 13 amino acids. CDR3: CASSLVGGDGYTF. The CDR3 DNA reads as TGTGCCAGCAGCTTAGTGGGAGGCGATGGCTACACCTTC.

The chain joins TRBV6-5 to TRBJ2-1; D is possibly TRBD2 (5 bases). Trimming took off 6 bases at V and 0 bases at J, with 12 bases between the two ends. CDR1 and CDR2 from the germline V gene are MNHEY and SVGAGI. The CDR3 covers 15 residues. CDR3 sequence (DNA): TGTGCCAGCAGCCCTTCCGGAGGCTCCTACAATGAGCAGTTCTTC. This sequence encodes CASSPSGGSYNEQFF.

In its sample, this clone was seen once. The CDR3, as DNA: TGTGCCAGCAGGTTCCCGGGACAGGGCAATCAGCCCCAGCATTTT. This sequence encodes CASRFPGQGNQPQHF. The chain couples TRBV28 to TRBJ1-5, with 8 nucleotides matching TRBD1. Trimming took 6 bases from V and 2 from J; bases not matched to a gene: 6. Per germline, CDR1 MDHEN and CDR2 SYDVKM. This CDR3 is built from 15 residues.

The chain uses TRBV5-6 and TRBJ2-3, with no clear D. The CDR3 is 14 residues long. The V and J ends lost 4 bases and 2 bases respectively, with 11 bases between them. Germline V gives CDR1 SGHDT, CDR2 YYEEEE. This CDR3 reads CASSHKRLTDTQYF. Here the CDR3 DNA reads TGTGCCAGCAGCCATAAACGACTCACAGATACGCAGTATTTT.

The chain has TRBV14 and TRBJ2-1; D perhaps matches TRBD2 (6 bases). V lost 4 bases to trimming and J lost 2 bases, with 12 bases between them. This CDR3 contains 15 residues. Germline V gene data show CDR1 as SGHDN and CDR2 as FVKESK. The CDR3 reads CASSRQAGTYNEQFF. The DNA for the CDR3 is TGTGCCAGCAGCCGTCAGGCGGGGACCTACAATGAGCAGTTCTTC.

The chain couples TRBV11-2 to TRBJ1-2; tentatively, D is TRBD1 (6 bases). CDR1 is SGHAT, CDR2 FQNNGV, per germline. The germline V and J ends were trimmed by 1 base and 10 bases, with 16 bases remaining between them. The CDR3 is 14 residues long. DNA for the CDR3: TGTGCCAGCAGCTTAGTCGATTCGGGGGGGCACTACACCTTC. It yields the protein CASSLVDSGGHYTF.

V is TRBV5-6 and J is TRBJ1-1; D possibly corresponds to TRBD1 (6 bases). CDR3 length: 15 amino acids. From germline, CDR1 is SGHDT and CDR2 YYEEEE. Trimming shortened V by 0 bases and J by 1 base, and 10 bases separated the two germline ends. CDR3 sequence reads: CASSLAGAGNTEAFF. The CDR3 DNA sequence: TGTGCCAGCAGCTTGGCAGGGGCAGGGAACACTGAAGCTTTCTTT.

The chain employs TRBV4-1 and TRBJ1-1; no reliable D call. The CDR3 length is 15 residues. The germline V gene has CDR1 MGHRA and CDR2 YSYEKL. The V end lost 1 base, the J end lost 1 base, and 10 bases lay between the germline ends. The CDR3, as DNA: TGCGCCAGCAGCCAAGTACGAGGGCAGAACACTGAAGCTTTCTTT. Protein product: CASSQVRGQNTEAFF.

This chain links TRBV29-1 with TRBJ2-3; D is undetermined. The CDR3 has 12 residues. Germline CDR1 reads SQVTM; CDR2 reads ANQGSEA. The ends were cut back, 3 bases at V and 2 bases at J, with 6 bases in the middle. As DNA, the CDR3 is TGCAGCGTTGAGGAGTCCACAGATACGCAGTATTTT. This sequence encodes CSVEESTDTQYF.

V and J are TRBV5-4 and TRBJ2-4, with 7 positions matching TRBD2. The CDR3 length is 12 residues. Germline-derived CDR1 and CDR2 are SGHNT and YYREEE (reference sequence). The trim removed 0 bases at V and 9 bases at J, leaving 0 bases unmatched. The CDR3 region is CASSLGGGIQYF. In DNA, the CDR3 is TGTGCCAGCAGCTTGGGGGGGGGCATTCAGTACTTC.

This clone was observed a few times. The chain is built from TRBV7-3 and TRBJ1-1; D is unclear. V gave up 4 bases and J gave up 5 bases, with 14 bases separating them. This CDR3 is 14 amino acids long. Per germline, CDR1 SGHTA and CDR2 FQGTGA. CDR3 sequence: CASSWTGVGTEAFF. The CDR3, as DNA: TGTGCCAGCAGCTGGACCGGGGTCGGGACTGAAGCTTTCTTT.